This TCR beta chain was recovered during a study of tumor-infiltrating lymphocytes in primary liver carcinoma. On the study more broadly: Recorded tumor stage was T1-T3 N0M0, with diameters of roughly 4.2 to 11 cm. Notes on the study in general: Paired tumor-adjacent and tumor-blood samples overlapped less than tumor region pairs did. A significantly higher top-250-clone fraction was recorded for tumors than for blood (p = 0.039).

Making TCR beta cDNA involved roughly 0.55 ug total RNA and a constant-region primer. Investigators got TCR beta libraries out of three nested multiplex PCR rounds, done with slightly modified ARM-PCR. The opening two PCR rounds, roughly 11 cycles each, paired TRBV1-TRBV30 forward primers with a C-beta reverse primer. Via MiXCR, TCRdb re-called the multiplex PCR reads, giving one row per CDR3 protein. The data hold under 90,000 distinct CDR3 sequences, with 55% to 85% observed a single time. This clonotype was counted a single time. Antigen specificity is unknown. A read error may account for a junction end that differs from germline. Germline CDR1 reads MNHEY; CDR2 reads SVGAGI. The CDR3 sequence is 13 residues long. Unsorted bulk tissue of roughly 18-31 mg yielded co-extracted RNA and DNA. Surgery removed the patients' primary liver carcinoma.

This chain joins TRBV6-5 and TRBJ2-7, with 8 nucleotides matching TRBD1. Sequencing was done on a sample of liver tumor tissue from sampling region 1. Subset of the sample: tumor region T1, superior pole. The clonotype originates from a man aged 40-49 years with primary liver carcinoma and hepatitis B virus infection. The CDR3 loop reads CASNRDRGYEQCF. In nucleotides, the CDR3 is TGTGCCAGTAACCGAGACAGGGGCTACGAGCAGTGCTTC.